This T cell receptor (beta chain) is drawn from a study of cytomegalovirus exposure and HLA in healthy donors. This CDR3 has 17 amino acids. Germline values: CDR1 KGHSH, CDR2 LQKENI. Trimming took 0 bases from V and 6 from J, leaving 18 bases between them. The PCR had 60 Vbeta and 13 Jbeta primers. Here immunoSEQ multiplex PCR was the method, and the copy in TCRdb shows in-frame clones only, minus some. The repertoire consists of fewer than 250,000 clones, with around 80% occurring once and the leading ten covering roughly 0.62%. The chain uses TRBV18 and TRBJ2-1, with TRBD2 as a possible D gene (6 bases). This TCR derives from a young man in good health and CMV-seronegative. The sequenced material came from PBMCs. The CDR3 DNA sequence: TGTGCCAGCTCACCACCTCCCCGAGGCGGGATCAGCAATGAGCAGTTCTTC. This gives the protein CASSPPPRGGISNEQFF.